Following are 26 T cell receptor beta chains from one sample sequenced in a study of CD8 T cells in ankylosing spondylitis. MiXCR was run by TCRdb on the 5' RACE reads, yielding one entry per CDR3 protein. The data show nearly 350,000 distinct CDR3 sequences, with roughly 15% seen just once and approximately 0.99% held by the top ten. Sequenced material: blood, either unsorted or a sorted T cell fraction (not recorded which). The source of these receptors is a male donor with ankylosing spondylitis or in good health (not recorded which).

This clonotype came up a few times. V and J are TRBV4-2 and TRBJ1-1, with unresolved D. From germline, CDR1 is LGHNA and CDR2 YNFKEQ. This CDR3 has 13 amino acids. With 2 bases removed from V and 5 bases from J, the gap between germline ends came to 9 bases. This CDR3 is CASSQNYWTEAFF. CDR3 DNA: TGTGCCAGCAGCCAAAACTATTGGACTGAAGCTTTCTTT.

This clonotype was counted only a few times. The chain is built from TRBV6-5 and TRBJ1-1, with TRBD1 as a possible D gene (5 bases). This CDR3 contains 14 residues. The V gene lost 2 bases and the J gene lost 3 bases, with 10 bases spanning the gap. Germline CDR1 is MNHEY and CDR2 is SVGAGI. The DNA of the CDR3 is TGTGCCAGCAGTTACGGGGCCGGGGACACTGAAGCTTTCTTT. This codes for CASSYGAGDTEAFF.

This clonotype was detected ten times or more. The genes are TRBV4-1 and TRBJ2-1; TRBD2 matches at 14 bases. The CDR3 is 19 residues long. CDR1 and CDR2 from the germline V gene are MGHRA and YSYEKL. The V gene end was trimmed by 4 bases and the J gene end by 0 bases; junction bases not matched to a gene: 8. The CDR3 DNA reads TGCGCCAGCAGCCGTGGACTAGCGGGAGGCCCCCTCTCCTACAATGAGCAGTTCTTC. It is translated as CASSRGLAGGPLSYNEQFF.

The chain has TRBV18 and TRBJ1-1; unclear D gene. The CDR3 extends over 14 amino acids. CDR1 is KGHSH, CDR2 LQKENI, per germline. The V and J ends lost 3 bases and 1 base respectively, with 9 bases between them. The CDR3 region has the DNA TGTGCCAGCTCACCGGGTTCTGCGAACACTGAAGCTTTCTTT. Translating gives CASSPGSANTEAFF. The full variable domain, with the rest looked up from reference TRBV18 and TRBJ1-1, is NAGVMQNPRHLVRRRGQEARLRCSPMKGHSHVYWYRQLPEEGLKFMVYLQKENIIDESGMPKERFSAEFPKEGPSILRIQQVVRGDSAAYFCASSPGSANTEAFFGQGTRLTVV.

The CDR3 bases are TGTGCCAGCAGTGAATCCGTCTCCTACGAGCAGTACTTC. Residues: CASSESVSYEQYF. The chain uses TRBV6-1 and TRBJ2-7, with D hard to call. There are 13 residues in the CDR3. CDR1 is MNHNS, CDR2 SASEGT, per germline. Trimming took off 2 bases at V and 0 bases at J, with 5 bases between the two ends.

In its sample, this clonotype was seen many times. This chain links TRBV2 with TRBJ1-1; the match to TRBD1 covers 8 bases. CDR1 and CDR2 from the germline V gene are SNHLY and FYNNEI. V lost 6 bases, J lost 3 bases, and 6 bases stayed unmatched. The CDR3 covers 14 residues. The CDR3 DNA follows: TGTGCCAGCAGGTTACAGGGGGATTACACTGAAGCTTTCTTT. It specifies CASRLQGDYTEAFF.

This clonotype was picked up a small number of times. The chain is built from TRBV7-8 and TRBJ1-1; D unresolved. The CDR3 is made up of 14 amino acids. Germline V lookup: CDR1 SGHVS, CDR2 FQNEAQ. Trimming removed 5 bases from V and 4 bases from J, with 14 bases in between. The CDR3 loop is CASSPPAAVTEAFF. Written as DNA, the CDR3 is TGTGCCAGCAGCCCCCCAGCGGCGGTCACTGAAGCTTTCTTT.

The CDR3 DNA reads as TGCGCCAGCAGCCAAGATCCTGGGACTACTTACGAGCAGTACTTC. Protein sequence: CASSQDPGTTYEQYF. The chain couples TRBV4-1 to TRBJ2-7; 7 positions agree with TRBD2. CDR3 size: 15 residues. Per the germline V gene, CDR1 is MGHRA and CDR2 is YSYEKL. The ends lost 0 bases at V and 4 bases at J; junction bases unmatched: 6.

This clonotype has a handful of counts. The chain carries TRBV12-3 or TRBV12-4 and TRBJ1-1; D is uncertain. This CDR3 has 14 amino acids. Trimming left V 6 bases short and J 1 base short, with 12 bases between. The CDR3 spells CASRLLGGNTEAFF. The CDR3 bases are TGTGCCAGCAGACTCCTTGGAGGGAACACTGAAGCTTTCTTT.

This clonotype was detected only a few times. This sequence joins TRBV5-6 and TRBJ1-2; 7 bases fit TRBD1. From germline, CDR1 is SGHDT and CDR2 YYEEEE. This CDR3 contains 16 residues. V lost 1 base to trimming and J lost 5 bases; unmatched junction nucleotides: 11. The chain's CDR3 is CASSLPRQGGGYGYTF. The CDR3 DNA is TGTGCCAGCAGCTTGCCCCGACAGGGTGGAGGGTATGGCTACACCTTC.

DNA for the CDR3: TGTGCCAGCGGACTAGCGGGAGGTCGGGTGACCGGGGAGCTGTTTTTT. Its translation is CASGLAGGRVTGELFF. J is TRBJ2-2 and V is TRBV12-3 or TRBV12-4; 14 positions match TRBD2. Trimming cost V 8 bases and J 5 bases; bases outside gene matches: 7. The CDR3 has 16 amino acids.

The V gene is TRBV20-1, the J gene TRBJ2-7; TRBD1 matches at 10 bases. Trimming removed 1 base from V and 3 bases from J; junction bases left unmatched: 6. This CDR3 is built from 15 residues. Germline-derived CDR1 and CDR2 are DFQATT and SNEGSKA (reference sequence). The CDR3 sequence: CSARGVGQGFYEQYF. CDR3 sequence (DNA): TGCAGTGCTAGAGGAGTGGGACAGGGGTTCTACGAGCAGTACTTC.

The table lists this clonotype with a few counts. The V gene is TRBV5-1, the J gene TRBJ2-7, with D perhaps TRBD1 (5 bases). This CDR3 comprises 15 residues. V lost 0 bases, J lost 3 bases, and 13 bases lay in between. In germline, CDR1 is SGHRS, CDR2 YFSETQ. The CDR3 region has the DNA TGCGCCAGCAGCTTGGCCGGAAGGGGCCTCTACGAGCAGTACTTC. Its translation is CASSLAGRGLYEQYF. Filled out from reference TRBV5-1 and TRBJ2-7, the complete variable domain reads KAGVTQTPRYLIKTRGQQVTLSCSPISGHRSVSWYQQTPGQGLQFLFEYFSETQRNKGNFPGRFSGRQFSNSRSEMNVSTLELGDSALYLCASSLAGRGLYEQYFGPGTRLTVT.

This sequence joins TRBV29-1 and TRBJ2-5; D remains unclear. Germline CDR1 SQVTM, CDR2 ANQGSEA. CDR3 length equals 14 residues. Trimming left V 7 bases short and J 2 bases short, with 17 bases between. The CDR3 nucleotides read TGCAGCGCCGGAAATTTGGCCGTACAAGAGACCCAGTACTTC. The encoded protein is CSAGNLAVQETQYF.

The chain combines TRBV20-1 with TRBJ2-1, with D possibly called TRBD1 or TRBD2 (5 bases each). Trimming cost V 2 bases and J 4 bases, with 9 bases left between them. This CDR3 is 13 amino acids long. Germline-derived CDR1 and CDR2 are DFQATT and SNEGSKA (reference sequence). In nucleotides, the CDR3 is TGCAGTGCTAGACAGGGAGTGTACAATGAGCAGTTCTTC. Translation gives CSARQGVYNEQFF.

The chain carries TRBV5-6 and TRBJ2-1, with TRBD1 matching over 9 bases. With 4 bases clipped from V and 6 bases from J, the junction kept 2 bases outside the gene matches. Germline CDR1 is SGHDT and CDR2 is YYEEEE. This CDR3 comprises 13 residues. In DNA form, the CDR3 reads TGTGCCAGCAGCGGGACAGGGACCAATGAGCAGTTCTTC. Its protein is CASSGTGTNEQFF.

CDR3 protein: CASSLTADPSYEQYF. The CDR3 bases are TGTGCCAGCAGCCTCACAGCCGACCCTTCCTACGAGCAGTACTTC. The chain joins TRBV7-9 to TRBJ2-7; D ambiguous. Germline CDR1 and CDR2: SEHNR and FQNEAQ (reference sequence). V lost 5 bases and J 1 base, leaving 15 bases between the germline ends. This CDR3 region has 15 residues. Full variable domain (outside the CDR3, taken from reference TRBV7-9 and TRBJ2-7): DTGVSQNPRHKITKRGQNVTFRCDPISEHNRLYWYRQTLGQGPEFLTYFQNEAQLEKSRLLSDRFSAERPKGSFSTLEIQRTEQGDSAMYLCASSLTADPSYEQYFGPGTRLTVT.

Ten or more counts support this clonotype. The chain links TRBV7-2 to TRBJ1-2; D ambiguous. The V gene's germline CDR1 is SGHTA and CDR2 FQGNSA. Deletions cut 5 bases from V and 5 bases from J, with 12 bases between. This CDR3 is 13 amino acids long. As DNA, the CDR3 is TGTGCCAGCAGCCCCGGGCCTATGTATGGCTACACCTTC. Translation: CASSPGPMYGYTF.

The V gene is TRBV6-1, the J gene TRBJ1-4; 7 nucleotides match TRBD1. The germline gives CDR1 MNHNS, CDR2 SASEGT. V shed 2 bases and J 8 bases; nucleotides not matched to a gene: 8. CDR3 size: 15 residues. The CDR3 reads CASSERQGRTEKLFF. The DNA of the CDR3 is TGTGCCAGCAGTGAACGACAGGGCCGGACCGAAAAACTGTTTTTT.

Many counts were recorded for this clonotype. V usage is TRBV2 and J usage is TRBJ1-1; no clear D. CDR1 and CDR2 from the germline V gene are SNHLY and FYNNEI. Trimming stripped 7 bases from V and 2 bases from J, with 14 bases between. This CDR3 comprises 14 residues. CDR3 nucleotides: TGTGCCAGCATGCACCCACTTAGAAACACTGAAGCTTTCTTT. Its protein is CASMHPLRNTEAFF.

The chain is built from TRBV3-1 and TRBJ2-3, with 7 bases aligning to TRBD1. Per the germline V gene, CDR1 is LGHDT and CDR2 is YNNKEL (reference sequence). The CDR3 extends over 11 amino acids. The V segment lost 4 bases and the J segment 9 bases; nucleotides outside the gene matches: 1. The CDR3 region has the DNA TGTGCCAGCAGCCGACAGGGAACGCAGTATTTT. Protein: CASSRQGTQYF.

J is TRBJ2-2 and V is TRBV12-3 or TRBV12-4, with a possible D match to TRBD2 (5 bases). This CDR3 contains 14 residues. The V and J ends lost 5 bases and 1 base respectively, with 8 bases between them. The CDR3 DNA reads TGTGCCAGCAGTATAGGGAGGAACACCGGGGAGCTGTTTTTT. Translation gives CASSIGRNTGELFF.

This clonotype was observed a few times. The chain recombines TRBV20-1 with TRBJ2-1; D ambiguous. CDR1 and CDR2 (germline): DFQATT, SNEGSKA (reference sequence). The V gene lost 2 bases and the J gene lost 5 bases, with 19 bases spanning the gap. This CDR3 is built from 16 residues. CDR3 sequence: CSARQVPSRINNEQFF. DNA for the CDR3: TGCAGTGCTAGACAGGTCCCGTCGCGGATAAACAATGAGCAGTTCTTC.

This clonotype was recorded a few times. The rearrangement joins TRBV12-3 or TRBV12-4 to TRBJ2-2, with D hard to call. V lost 7 bases and J lost 4, with 7 bases in between. The length of the CDR3 is 12 residues. CDR3 nucleotides: TGTGCCAGCACCCCAAGCACCGGGGAGCTGTTTTTT. Translated: CASTPSTGELFF.

Only a few counts were recorded for this clonotype. The chain carries TRBV6-5 and TRBJ2-5, with D tentatively TRBD1 (6 bases). The CDR3 has 11 amino acids. CDR1 and CDR2 from the germline V gene are MNHEY and SVGAGI. Trimming left V 2 bases short and J 9 bases short, with 7 bases between. The CDR3 DNA reads as TGTGCCAGCAGTTACAGGGGGTCCCAGTACTTC. Translated, it gives CASSYRGSQYF.

This clonotype has only a few counts. The chain is built from TRBV3-1 and TRBJ2-1; 13 bases are shared with TRBD2. The CDR3 runs to 16 residues. Germline lookup yields CDR1 LGHDT and CDR2 YNNKEL (reference sequence). V lost 2 bases and J lost 7; bases outside the gene matches: 5. CDR3 DNA: TGTGCCAGCAGCCAAACTAGCGGGGGGGCTGGGAATGAGCAGTTCTTC. Translated, it gives CASSQTSGGAGNEQFF.